The T cell receptor (beta chain) under discussion was sequenced for a study of cytomegalovirus exposure and HLA in healthy donors. At the level of the study: An analysis done earlier identified 100 million to 140 million unique TCR beta sequences from about 179 million T cells. Overall study findings and caveats: Altogether, 150 to 200 TCR beta chains were recorded as cytomegalovirus-associated. In an earlier analysis, most TCR beta V segments were productive about 87% or about 30% of the time. It was reported in a later analysis that an Asian-associated ancestry cluster showed fewer N-insertions than the approximately 670-donor mean.

There are 15 residues in the CDR3. Germline assignment: CDR1 LGHNA and CDR2 YNFKEQ. V lost 0 bases and J 7 bases, leaving 13 bases between the germline ends. The PCR had 60 Vbeta and 13 Jbeta primers. The method was immunoSEQ multiplex PCR; TCRdb's version includes in-frame clones alone and lacks a portion of them. The sample includes about 25,000 clones. A remark on this clone: The antigen remains unidentified.

This clonotype was sampled from a male donor in good health and CMV-seropositive. The genes are TRBV4-2 and TRBJ2-1; possible D gene TRBD2, 6 bases. Sequenced input: PBMCs. For the CDR3, the DNA is TGTGCCAGCAGCCAAGAAGGCCAGGGACTTAATGAGCAGTTCTTC. This encodes CASSQEGQGLNEQFF.